The 3 T cell receptor beta chains below were found in one sample sequenced in a study of breast tumors, draining lymph nodes, adjacent tissues. Breast cancer patients provided tissue from their axillary draining lymph nodes. TCRdb passed the multiplex PCR reads through MiXCR, listing each CDR3 protein once. The sample carries more than 80,000 distinct CDR3 sequences, approximately 28% recorded once. The sequencing sample was made of axillary lymph node tissue. These receptors originate from a female donor with breast cancer. Some clones in this sample may be carry-over from other donors' samples.

This clonotype was seen ten or more times. The gene calls are TRBV4-3 and TRBJ2-5, with D unresolved. The length of the CDR3 is 15 residues. V lost 0 bases and J lost 5, with 13 bases in between. The germline gives CDR1 LGHNA, CDR2 YSLEER. This CDR3 reads CASSQDFIEGETQYF. The CDR3 region has the DNA TGCGCCAGCAGCCAAGATTTCATCGAAGGGGAGACCCAGTACTTC.

The V call is TRBV20-1, the J call TRBJ1-1; no clear D. Germline V gene data show CDR1 as DFQATT and CDR2 as SNEGSKA (reference sequence). The CDR3 loop spans 17 amino acids. The V gene lost 0 bases and the J gene lost 1 base, with 18 bases spanning the gap. The CDR3 region has the DNA TGCAGTGCTAGAGATACGGGGAGTCTCACAAGGAACACTGAAGCTTTCTTT. It encodes CSARDTGSLTRNTEAFF.

This clonotype was counted many times. The V gene is TRBV4-1, the J gene TRBJ2-7; D may be TRBD1 (5 bases). Germline CDR1 reads MGHRA; CDR2 reads YSYEKL. The CDR3 contains 14 residues. V was clipped by 3 bases and J by 0 bases, with 9 bases between them. In nucleotides, the CDR3 is TGCGCCAGCAGCCATCCAGGGAACTCCTACGAGCAGTACTTC. It encodes CASSHPGNSYEQYF.